The sequence of this T cell receptor (beta chain) was determined in a study of cytomegalovirus exposure and HLA in healthy donors. The repertoire was sequenced with immunoSEQ multiplex PCR; TCRdb's copy has only in-frame clones and lacks some. The repertoire consists of 70,000 or so clones, with 90% to 95% occurring once and the leading ten covering around 1.9%. Study results and limitations: Rarity characterized most TCR sequences, yet some public TCRs appeared in many donors. Three CMV-associated chains proved CMV antigen-specific in vitro.

The CDR3 has 12 residues. The ends were cut back, 8 bases at V and 0 bases at J, with 7 bases in the middle. Germline CDR1 is WSHSY and CDR2 is SAAADI. With regard to this clone: Its specificity is not known.

The receptor comes from a woman in her late teens or twenties in good health and CMV-seropositive. The chain is built from TRBV10-2 and TRBJ1-1, with no clear D. Sequenced input: PBMCs. As DNA, the CDR3 is TGCGCCAGCCGGAGGATGAACACTGAAGCTTTCTTT. Encoded protein: CASRRMNTEAFF.